These 23 T cell receptor beta chains share one sample of origin, sequenced in a study of response to subunit inactivated influenza vaccine. TCRdb processed the RT-PCR reads anew with MiXCR; each CDR3 protein has one entry. The repertoire has 590,000 or so distinct CDR3 sequences, about 15% of them found once; the top ten carry about 7.6%. This specimen consisted of PBMCs from blood, obtained around 15 days before vaccination. Every receptor here comes from a man aged 50 or older who received an inactivated influenza vaccine.

This clonotype has a count of ten or more. The chain carries TRBV24-1 and TRBJ2-2, with TRBD1 as a possible D gene (5 bases). The CDR3 extends over 13 amino acids. Trimming pared 10 bases from V and 2 bases from J, leaving 10 bases between. Germline loops: CDR1 KGHDR, CDR2 SFDVKD. The CDR3 is CATLDKNTGELFF. The CDR3 DNA reads TGTGCCACTTTGGACAAAAACACCGGGGAGCTGTTTTTT.

This chain uses TRBV4-3 with TRBJ2-3; no reliable D call. The germline V gene has CDR1 LGHNA and CDR2 YSLEER. V lost 2 bases and J 2 bases, leaving 14 bases between the germline ends. The CDR3 sequence is 16 residues long. DNA for the CDR3: TGCGCCAGCAGCCAACGAGGAAGGGCCCTCACAGATACGCAGTATTTT. It translates to CASSQRGRALTDTQYF.

The rearrangement joins TRBV4-3 to TRBJ2-7; TRBD2 aligns across 11 bases. The CDR3 extends over 16 amino acids. Trimming removed 1 base from V and 3 bases from J; junction bases left unmatched: 5. CDR1 is LGHNA and CDR2 is YSLEER in the germline V gene. CDR3 in amino acids: CASSQGSSGGSYEQYF. The CDR3 DNA is TGCGCCAGCAGCCAAGGTTCTAGCGGGGGGAGCTACGAGCAGTACTTC.

The V call is TRBV20-1, the J call TRBJ1-5, with D possibly matching TRBD1 (5 bases). The V gene lost 3 bases and the J gene lost 1 base, with 13 bases spanning the gap. The germline V gene encodes CDR1 DFQATT and CDR2 SNEGSKA (reference sequence). The CDR3 spans 15 residues. CDR3: CSAREGWGSNQPQHF. The DNA of the CDR3 is TGCAGTGCTAGGGAGGGGTGGGGGAGCAATCAGCCCCAGCATTTT.

The CDR3 DNA is TGCAGTGCTAGAGATGGCGGGAGCGGAACCGACAATGAGCAGTTCTTC. Its protein product is CSARDGGSGTDNEQFF. V gene TRBV20-1 combines with J gene TRBJ2-1; 7 bases are shared with TRBD2. There are 16 residues in the CDR3. The V and J ends lost 0 bases and 5 bases, in that order; junction bases with no gene match: 10. Germline V gene data show CDR1 as DFQATT and CDR2 as SNEGSKA (reference sequence).

In this sample, this clonotype turned up many times. This chain links TRBV4-2 with TRBJ1-4; D call uncertain. In germline, CDR1 is LGHNA, CDR2 YNFKEQ. The CDR3 has 14 amino acids. V was trimmed by 3 bases and J by 0 bases, leaving 5 bases between them. The CDR3 coding sequence is TGTGCCAGCAGCCAGGGGACAACTAATGAAAAACTGTTTTTT. It is translated as CASSQGTTNEKLFF.

This sequence joins TRBV12-3 or TRBV12-4 and TRBJ2-2; 9 nucleotides agree with TRBD2. This CDR3 has 15 amino acids. J lost 4 bases, V lost 5 bases, and 5 bases had no gene match. The CDR3 sequence is CASSRGGAGTGELFF. CDR3 bases: TGTGCCAGCAGTCGCGGGGGGGCGGGCACCGGGGAGCTGTTTTTT.

The chain joins TRBV6-1 to TRBJ2-3; 10 positions match TRBD2. The CDR3 sequence is 17 residues long. V was pared by 6 bases and J by 2 bases, with 11 bases of the junction left unmatched. Germline CDR1 is MNHNS and CDR2 is SASEGT. CDR3 sequence: CASSPAGLANPTDTQYF. CDR3 nucleotides: TGTGCCAGCAGCCCCGCGGGACTAGCGAACCCCACAGATACGCAGTATTTT.

The chain links TRBV6-2 or TRBV6-3 to TRBJ1-5; no reliable D call. The CDR3 has 14 amino acids. Germline assignment: CDR1 MNHEY and CDR2 SVGEGT. V was cut by 6 bases and J by 2 bases, with 11 bases left in between. The CDR3 reads CASSDYSGNQPQHF. DNA of the CDR3: TGTGCCAGCAGCGATTACAGTGGCAATCAGCCCCAGCATTTT.

This clonotype was recorded many times. The chain carries TRBV12-3 or TRBV12-4 and TRBJ1-5, with D possibly matching TRBD1 (6 bases). This CDR3 is 13 amino acids long. The V and J ends lost 7 bases and 3 bases respectively, with 10 bases between them. The CDR3 nucleotides read TGTGCCAGCACGGCGGGGGCCAATCAGCCCCAGCATTTT. Its translation: CASTAGANQPQHF.

This clonotype has just a few counts. The chain carries TRBV14 and TRBJ2-5; D is possibly TRBD2 (5 bases). Germline V gene lookup returns CDR1 SGHDN and CDR2 FVKESK. The ends were cut back, 6 bases at V and 1 base at J, with 9 bases in the middle. The CDR3 is 13 residues long. In DNA, the CDR3 is TGTGCCAGCAGAATCACTAGCCAAGAGACCCAGTACTTC. This translates into CASRITSQETQYF.

This clonotype was picked up a small number of times. V is TRBV11-3 and J is TRBJ2-1, with 7 bases lining up with TRBD2. CDR1 SGHNT and CDR2 YENEEA come from the germline V gene. The CDR3 extends over 14 amino acids. Trimming cost V 5 bases and J 9 bases; bases outside gene matches: 10. The CDR3 DNA reads as TGTGCCAGCAGCCCTGGACTAGTATCAAGTGAGCAGTTCTTC. It specifies CASSPGLVSSEQFF.

There are a few counts of this clonotype. The chain uses TRBV6-1 and TRBJ2-2, with 7 bases fitting TRBD1. The CDR3 has 16 amino acids. CDR1 and CDR2 (germline): MNHNS, SASEGT. J lost 2 bases, V lost 4 bases, and 7 bases had no gene match. The CDR3 nucleotides read TGTGCCAGCAGTGTTAAGACAGGGTTAAACACCGGGGAGCTGTTTTTT. Protein sequence: CASSVKTGLNTGELFF.

The chain links TRBV24-1 to TRBJ2-5, with a weak D call TRBD2 (7 bases). The V end lost 8 bases, the J end lost 5 bases, and 11 bases lay between the germline ends. CDR3 size: 12 residues. CDR1 and CDR2 (germline): KGHDR, SFDVKD. CDR3 sequence: CATNREGETQYF. CDR3 coding DNA: TGTGCCACCAACAGGGAGGGTGAGACCCAGTACTTC.

This clonotype was detected many times. At one of its ends the junction is not consistent with the germline gene, which may arise from a read error. The V call is TRBV7-2, the J call TRBJ2-3, with D perhaps being TRBD1 or TRBD2 (5 bases each). The CDR3 covers 13 residues. The V gene's germline CDR1 is SGHTA and CDR2 FQGNSA. CDR3 in amino acids: CASSLRGADTQYF. The DNA of the CDR3 is TGCGCCAGCAGCTTGAGAGGGGCCGATACGCAGTATTTT. The whole variable domain, filled in from reference TRBV7-2 and TRBJ2-3, reads GAGVSQSPSNKVTEKGKDVELRCDPISGHTALYWYRQSLGQGLEFLIYFQGNSAPDKSGLPSDRFSAERTGGSVSTLTIQRTQQEDSAVYLCASSLRGADTQYFGPGTRLTVL.

V usage is TRBV6-2 or TRBV6-3 and J usage is TRBJ2-2, with D perhaps given as TRBD1 or TRBD2 (5 bases each). The germline V gene encodes CDR1 MNHEY and CDR2 SVGEGT. Deletions cut 6 bases from V and 8 bases from J, with 13 bases between. CDR3 size: 13 residues. The CDR3 DNA is TGTGCCAGCAGCTGGGGCCGGAGGGGGGAGCTGTTTTTT. Translating it yields CASSWGRRGELFF.

This clonotype appeared a few times. This chain connects TRBV9 to TRBJ2-7; 9 nucleotides agree with TRBD2. Germline loops: CDR1 SGDLS, CDR2 YYNGEE. The CDR3 covers 14 residues. Losses at the gene ends were 0 bases for V and 5 bases for J; bases not matched to a gene: 3. CDR3 protein: CASSVEPSGNEQYF. The CDR3, as DNA: TGTGCCAGCAGCGTAGAGCCTAGCGGGAACGAGCAGTACTTC.

This clonotype was seen a few times. The chain combines TRBV2 with TRBJ2-7; 8 bases match TRBD2. Germline V CDR1 and CDR2: SNHLY, FYNNEI. Trimming at V came to 8 bases and at J to 9 bases, leaving 15 bases not matched to a gene. The CDR3 has 14 residues. In DNA form, the CDR3 reads TGTGCCAGCTCCCGAGCGGGAGCCGAATATCGGCAGTACTTC. Protein product: CASSRAGAEYRQYF.

The sample holds many counts of this clonotype. The rearrangement links TRBV11-2 to TRBJ2-3; 12 bases are a match to TRBD2. Germline trimming cut 1 base from V and 6 bases from J; bases unmatched to any gene: 11. The CDR3 covers 18 residues. Germline V gene sequence: CDR1 SGHAT, CDR2 FQNNGV. The CDR3 bases are TGTGCCAGCAGCTTAGCTCTTCTAGCGGGAGGGACCCAGGATACGCAGTATTTT. Translation gives CASSLALLAGGTQDTQYF.

This clonotype was counted only a few times. For the CDR3, the DNA is TGCAGTGCTAGGCGACAGGGCAACACCTACGAGCAGTACTTC. Residues: CSARRQGNTYEQYF. This chain uses TRBV20-1 with TRBJ2-7; TRBD1 matches at 7 bases. This CDR3 has 14 residues. Germline V gene data show CDR1 as DFQATT and CDR2 as SNEGSKA (reference sequence). V lost 3 bases, J lost 2 bases, and 7 bases stayed unmatched.

This clonotype was detected only once. This chain connects TRBV6-2 or TRBV6-3 to TRBJ1-2, with unresolved D. Germline V lookup: CDR1 MNHEY, CDR2 SVGEGT. This CDR3 spans 14 amino acids. Deletions cut 9 bases from V and 0 bases from J, with 14 bases between. Written as DNA, the CDR3 is TGTGCCAGTACCCGTCCGGTTCCTAACTATGGCTACACCTTC. As protein: CASTRPVPNYGYTF.

This clonotype was seen a handful of times. V usage is TRBV7-6 and J usage is TRBJ1-6, with 8 positions matching TRBD1. The CDR3 contains 14 residues. V was pared by 11 bases and J by 6 bases, with 9 bases of the junction left unmatched. Germline-derived CDR1 and CDR2 are SGHVS and FNYEAQ. The CDR3 DNA is TGTGCCCGCCCTGAGGGACAGGTTAATTCACCCCTCCACTTT. This gives the protein CARPEGQVNSPLHF.

The genes are TRBV20-1 and TRBJ2-2; D is possibly TRBD2 (6 bases). CDR1 is DFQATT and CDR2 is SNEGSKA in the germline V gene (reference sequence). The CDR3 has 17 amino acids. Trimming took off 5 bases at V and 2 bases at J, with 21 bases between the two ends. CDR3 sequence: CSAGTPLANPNTGELFF. The DNA for the CDR3 is TGCAGTGCTGGGACCCCTCTAGCGAATCCAAACACCGGGGAGCTGTTTTTT.